Following are 30 T cell receptor beta chains from one sample sequenced in a study of blood T cell repertoires in COVID-19 (dated by TCRdb to the early 2020s). The protocol used for the library was the immunoSEQ multiplex PCR assay. The source is immuneACCESS, and TCRdb retained only in-frame sequences with V and J called. Part of the clones is not carried over; for the studies checked, unresolved V genes explain less than half of this, and the remainder is unexplained. In all, the sample holds roughly 150,000 clones, and roughly nine tenths of those were seen once. Approximately 4% of the sample is taken by the ten largest. Source material: peripheral blood. Receptors were obtained from a woman in her 70s with acute or convalescent COVID-19.

There are a few counts of this clone. The chain recombines TRBV3-1 (or the pseudogene TRBV3-2) with TRBJ1-6; TRBD1 is a possible D gene (6 bases). This CDR3 has 13 amino acids. The germline V gene encodes CDR1 LGHDT and CDR2 YNNKEL (reference sequence). V lost 0 bases and J 12 bases, leaving 9 bases between the germline ends. CDR3 DNA: TGTGCCAGCAGCCAAGATAGGGGGTTACCCCTCCACTTT. Translating it yields CASSQDRGLPLHF.

The rearrangement joins TRBV15 to TRBJ2-3, with D perhaps matching TRBD2 (7 bases). Per the germline V gene, CDR1 is LNHNV and CDR2 is YYDKDF (reference sequence). Trimming left V 5 bases short and J 4 bases short, with 19 bases between. The CDR3 extends over 16 amino acids. As DNA, the CDR3 is TGTGCCACCAGCTCCTTCGGGCGGGGGCGCGCAGATACGCAGTATTTT. Its translation: CATSSFGRGRADTQYF. The entire variable domain, with the rest obtained from reference TRBV15 and TRBJ2-3, is as follows: DAMVIQNPRYQVTQFGKPVTLSCSQTLNHNVMYWYQQKSSQAPKLLFHYYDKDFNNEADTPDNFQSRRPNTSFCFLDIRSPGLGDTAMYLCATSSFGRGRADTQYFGPGTRLTVL.

The chain has TRBV3-1 (or the pseudogene TRBV3-2) and TRBJ1-2, with D possibly TRBD1 on 5 matching bases. The CDR3 consists of 14 residues. Germline CDR1 LGHDT, CDR2 YNNKEL (reference sequence). Trimming removed 1 base from V and 7 bases from J, with 13 bases in between. The CDR3 protein is CASSQGLQALGYTF. The DNA for the CDR3 is TGTGCCAGCAGCCAAGGATTACAGGCCCTTGGCTACACCTTC.

The CDR3: CSALQRGEQFF. CDR3 in DNA: TGCAGTGCTCTCCAGCGGGGTGAGCAGTTCTTC. The rearrangement joins TRBV20-1 to TRBJ2-1, with 7 positions matching TRBD2. Germline trimming cut 5 bases from V and 9 bases from J; bases unmatched to any gene: 4. Germline lookup yields CDR1 DFQATT and CDR2 SNEGSKA (reference sequence). CDR3 length equals 11 residues.

This clone appeared a few times. The genes are TRBV28 and TRBJ2-7; D is unresolved. The CDR3 is 13 residues long. The germline V gene encodes CDR1 MDHEN and CDR2 SYDVKM. The ends were cut back, 8 bases at V and 2 bases at J, with 13 bases in the middle. The CDR3 reads CASQGGRTYEQYF. The CDR3, as DNA: TGTGCCAGCCAAGGTGGCAGGACCTACGAGCAGTACTTC.

The CDR3 region is CASSGQGSSYNEQFF. The CDR3 nucleotides read TGCGCCAGCAGTGGGCAGGGGAGCTCCTACAATGAGCAGTTCTTC. V and J are TRBV10-1 and TRBJ2-1; a weak D match, TRBD1 (6 bases). The length of the CDR3 is 15 residues. With 4 bases removed from V and 0 bases from J, the gap between germline ends came to 10 bases. In germline, CDR1 is WNHNN, CDR2 SYGVQD (reference sequence).

The chain recombines TRBV19 with TRBJ2-7; a weak D match, TRBD1 (6 bases). This CDR3 has 14 amino acids. V dropped 3 bases and J dropped 3 bases, with 12 bases sitting between them. CDR1 LNHDA and CDR2 SQIVND come from the germline V gene (reference sequence). The CDR3: CASSILGQDYEQYF. For the CDR3, the DNA is TGTGCCAGTAGTATTTTGGGACAAGACTACGAGCAGTACTTC.

This sequence joins TRBV9 and TRBJ2-1; 14 bases are shared with TRBD2. Germline loops: CDR1 SGDLS, CDR2 YYNGEE. The CDR3 totals 22 residues. The V segment lost 0 bases and the J segment 3 bases; nucleotides outside the gene matches: 17. The CDR3 DNA reads as TGTGCCAGCAGCGTAGCCGATAAGAGGACTAGCGGGAGGAGAGGGCTCTACAATGAGCAGTTCTTC. Translating gives CASSVADKRTSGRRGLYNEQFF.

This clone is a singleton in its sample. This chain uses TRBV19 with TRBJ1-3; maybe TRBD1 (6 bases). The germline V gene encodes CDR1 LNHDA and CDR2 SQIVND (reference sequence). V lost 4 bases, J lost 4 bases, and 14 bases lay in between. The CDR3 extends over 15 amino acids. CDR3 sequence: CASSTPTGTGNTIYF. The CDR3 DNA reads TGTGCCAGTAGTACCCCTACAGGGACGGGAAACACCATATATTTT.

The chain couples TRBV2 to TRBJ2-1, with 13 nucleotides matching TRBD2. The length of the CDR3 is 15 residues. Germline values: CDR1 SNHLY, CDR2 FYNNEI. Trimming at V came to 6 bases and at J to 10 bases, leaving 9 bases not matched to a gene. DNA of the CDR3: TGTGCCAGCAGGACGGGACTAGCGGGGTTCAGGGAGCAGTTCTTC. Encoded protein: CASRTGLAGFREQFF.

Concerning this clone itself: In the same sample, other DNA sequences code for this CDR3. V gene TRBV18 combines with J gene TRBJ1-5; no reliable D call. Trimming pared 0 bases from V and 3 bases from J, leaving 3 bases between. Germline V lookup: CDR1 KGHSH, CDR2 LQKENI. CDR3 length: 13 residues. The CDR3 region is CASSPPHNQPQHF. The CDR3 DNA reads as TGTGCCAGCTCACCACCCCACAATCAGCCCCAGCATTTT.

Here the CDR3 DNA reads TGTGCCAGCAGCCACAACCGGGGCGAGCAGTACTTC. Translated, it gives CASSHNRGEQYF. This chain connects TRBV11-2 to TRBJ2-7; a possible D gene is TRBD2 (5 bases). There are 12 residues in the CDR3. Germline V gene data show CDR1 as SGHAT and CDR2 as FQNNGV. Trimming removed 5 bases from V and 6 bases from J, with 11 bases in between.

This clone was observed a few times. The gene calls are TRBV6-2 or TRBV6-3 and TRBJ1-1; possibly TRBD1 for D (5 bases). V shed 3 bases and J shed 0 bases, with 8 bases lying between them. This CDR3 has 14 amino acids. CDR1 is MNHEY and CDR2 is SVGEGT in the germline V gene. The CDR3 region is CASSYNRLNTEAFF. The CDR3 DNA follows: TGTGCCAGCAGTTATAACAGGTTGAACACTGAAGCTTTCTTT.

The V gene is TRBV19, the J gene TRBJ1-2; TRBD1 aligns across 9 bases. The CDR3 runs to 15 residues. CDR1 and CDR2 (germline): LNHDA, SQIVND (reference sequence). V shed 11 bases and J 6 bases; nucleotides not matched to a gene: 16. The CDR3 loop reads CAGSPGTGPWDGYTF. The CDR3 DNA follows: TGTGCCGGATCACCCGGGACAGGGCCTTGGGATGGCTACACCTTC.

This sequence joins TRBV6-2 or TRBV6-3 and TRBJ2-7; D is unclear. With 3 bases removed from V and 3 bases from J, the gap between germline ends came to 12 bases. CDR3 length equals 14 residues. Germline loops: CDR1 MNHEY, CDR2 SVGEGT. In nucleotides, the CDR3 is TGTGCCAGCAGTTATGGTCTAGTAAGCTACGAGCAGTACTTC. Its protein product is CASSYGLVSYEQYF.

This chain uses TRBV18 with TRBJ1-1; tentative D call: TRBD1 (5 bases). V dropped 3 bases and J dropped 1 base, with 9 bases sitting between them. CDR1 and CDR2 from the germline V gene are KGHSH and LQKENI. The CDR3 totals 14 residues. CDR3 region: CASSPLGGNTEAFF. As DNA, the CDR3 is TGTGCCAGCTCACCCCTGGGGGGGAACACTGAAGCTTTCTTT.

CDR3: CATGPGLATDTQYF. The CDR3 nucleotides are TGCGCCACCGGACCGGGACTTGCCACAGATACGCAGTATTTT. The rearrangement uses TRBV10-1 and TRBJ2-3, with a tentative D call TRBD2 (6 bases). The CDR3 has 14 amino acids. Deletions cut 10 bases from V and 2 bases from J, with 16 bases between. From germline, CDR1 is WNHNN and CDR2 SYGVQD (reference sequence).

The chain joins TRBV19 to TRBJ1-1; D is ambiguous. The CDR3 is 14 residues long. CDR1 is LNHDA, CDR2 SQIVND, per germline (reference sequence). V was pared by 3 bases and J by 5 bases, with 13 bases between. The CDR3, as DNA: TGTGCCAGTAGTATTGTCGGGTCTATTACTGAAGCTTTCTTT. This gives the protein CASSIVGSITEAFF.

The chain uses TRBV5-4 and TRBJ2-5, with TRBD2 matching over 10 bases. Unmatched junction bases numbered 7, after V lost 1 base and J lost 4 bases. The CDR3 extends over 16 amino acids. The V gene's germline CDR1 is SGHNT and CDR2 YYREEE (reference sequence). The CDR3: CASSLRASGRLETQYF. DNA for the CDR3: TGTGCCAGCAGCTTGAGGGCTAGCGGGAGACTAGAGACCCAGTACTTC.

This chain uses TRBV6-1 with TRBJ1-1; D is perhaps TRBD1 (5 bases). This CDR3 has 15 residues. The germline gives CDR1 MNHNS, CDR2 SASEGT. The ends were cut back, 1 base at V and 4 bases at J, with 13 bases in the middle. This CDR3 is CASSEGWQGGTEAFF. CDR3 nucleotides: TGTGCCAGCAGTGAAGGGTGGCAGGGCGGCACTGAAGCTTTCTTT.

The chain recombines TRBV18 with TRBJ2-7; 9 bases are shared with TRBD1. The CDR3 consists of 14 residues. Germline V gene sequence: CDR1 KGHSH, CDR2 LQKENI. The V gene end was trimmed by 4 bases and the J gene end by 6 bases; junction bases not matched to a gene: 7. This CDR3 reads CASSQGQGVTEQYF. For the CDR3, the DNA is TGTGCCAGCTCACAGGGACAGGGTGTCACCGAGCAGTACTTC.

The gene calls are TRBV7-8 and TRBJ2-1; 9 bases match TRBD1. The trim removed 2 bases at V and 3 bases at J, leaving 5 bases unmatched. The germline V gene has CDR1 SGHVS and CDR2 FQNEAQ. This CDR3 spans 16 amino acids. For the CDR3, the DNA is TGTGCCAGCAGCTTATGGGACAGGGTTCACTACAATGAGCAGTTCTTC. Residues: CASSLWDRVHYNEQFF.

The chain links TRBV6-5 to TRBJ1-2; D unresolved. Deletions cut 6 bases from V and 4 bases from J, with 15 bases between. The CDR3 has 14 residues. Germline assignment: CDR1 MNHEY and CDR2 SVGAGI. CDR3 residues: CASRRTETVYGYTF. The CDR3 DNA follows: TGTGCCAGCAGGCGTACAGAGACCGTCTATGGCTACACCTTC.

The chain combines TRBV2 with TRBJ2-7; 7 bases align to TRBD1. The V gene's germline CDR1 is SNHLY and CDR2 FYNNEI. The junction had 13 bases not matched to a gene; V was cut back by 6 bases and J by 2 bases. The CDR3 loop spans 16 amino acids. The CDR3 loop reads CASRPTEGTVTYEQYF. The CDR3 DNA is TGTGCCAGCAGACCGACCGAAGGGACAGTCACCTACGAGCAGTACTTC.

The chain has TRBV11-2 and TRBJ2-7; a weak D match, TRBD2 (5 bases). Germline V gene sequence: CDR1 SGHAT, CDR2 FQNNGV. The CDR3 consists of 13 residues. V lost 5 bases, J lost 3 bases, and 11 bases lay in between. CDR3 in DNA: TGTGCCAGCAGCGGAACTAGATTCTACGAGCAGTACTTC. Amino acid sequence: CASSGTRFYEQYF.

This rearrangement joins TRBV6-1 to TRBJ1-5; D may be TRBD1 (6 bases). The germline V and J ends were trimmed by 4 bases and 1 base, with 8 bases remaining between them. This CDR3 comprises 14 residues. Germline V CDR1 and CDR2: MNHNS, SASEGT. The CDR3 region is CASSGDTSNQPQHF. The DNA of the CDR3 is TGTGCCAGCAGTGGGGACACCAGCAATCAGCCCCAGCATTTT.

The chain joins TRBV10-3 to TRBJ1-1, with 9 bases aligning to TRBD1. Germline CDR1 is ENHRY and CDR2 is SYGVKD. V lost 5 bases and J lost 7; bases outside the gene matches: 2. The CDR3 loop spans 12 amino acids. The CDR3, as DNA: TGTGCCATCAGTCAGGACAGGGGTGAAGCTTTCTTT. Protein sequence: CAISQDRGEAFF.

This clone was counted only a few times. The gene calls are TRBV2 and TRBJ1-3, with D perhaps TRBD1 (6 bases). Trimming removed 8 bases at V and 0 bases at J, with 14 bases between. The germline V gene encodes CDR1 SNHLY and CDR2 FYNNEI. The CDR3 covers 15 residues. The CDR3 region has the DNA TGTGCCAGCGGATCACAGGGACACTCTGGAAACACCATATATTTT. The encoded protein is CASGSQGHSGNTIYF.

The genes are TRBV20-1 and TRBJ1-2, with TRBD1 as a possible D gene (5 bases). CDR1 and CDR2 (germline): DFQATT, SNEGSKA (reference sequence). This CDR3 comprises 9 residues. V was clipped by 8 bases and J by 12 bases, with 13 bases between them. The DNA for the CDR3 is TGCAGTCCCAGGGTTAAGAACACCTTC. Its translation: CSPRVKNTF.

The chain has TRBV2 and TRBJ1-4; D gene ambiguous. The CDR3 is made up of 14 amino acids. Germline loops: CDR1 SNHLY, CDR2 FYNNEI. V was trimmed by 7 bases and J by 5 bases, leaving 14 bases between them. The CDR3 bases are TGTGCCAGCAATTCTGGGAGACCCAATGAAAAACTGTTTTTT. Residues: CASNSGRPNEKLFF.